Here is one TCR beta chain with its context. Its antigen is as yet unknown. The data were taken from a study of blood T cells in healthy people across ages. Turning to the study itself: Per every two T cells, about one barcoded beta molecule was captured by template switching.

The CDR3 length is 18 residues. The V gene's germline CDR1 is SGHDT and CDR2 YYEEEE. V shed 4 bases, J shed 0 bases, and the junction held 8 bases outside the gene matches. Then a second PCR, running roughly 7 to 11 cycles, was carried out with a sample-barcoded 5' primer and a J-beta primer mix. TCRdb redid the calling of the 5' RACE reads with MiXCR, one entry per CDR3 protein. The table shows around 1,000,000 distinct CDR3 sequences, with less than 25% occurring only once. The study, taken as a whole, reports: A roughly linear fall in TCR beta diversity per million T cells was seen with increasing age. Unsorted PBMC input precluded a conclusive naive versus antigen-experienced comparison.

The same sample was also studied in work on T cells of mothers and their children. That publication notes: Nine systemically healthy Caucasian donors: three mothers, six children.

This TCR was sampled from a girl aged 2-15 years in good health. The sample comprised blood. The genes are TRBV5-6 and TRBJ1-3; 12 bases agree with TRBD1. The CDR3 DNA follows: TGTGCCAGCAGCATGACCGGGACAGGGGGCCTCTCTGGAAACACCATATATTTT. Its translation is CASSMTGTGGLSGNTIYF.